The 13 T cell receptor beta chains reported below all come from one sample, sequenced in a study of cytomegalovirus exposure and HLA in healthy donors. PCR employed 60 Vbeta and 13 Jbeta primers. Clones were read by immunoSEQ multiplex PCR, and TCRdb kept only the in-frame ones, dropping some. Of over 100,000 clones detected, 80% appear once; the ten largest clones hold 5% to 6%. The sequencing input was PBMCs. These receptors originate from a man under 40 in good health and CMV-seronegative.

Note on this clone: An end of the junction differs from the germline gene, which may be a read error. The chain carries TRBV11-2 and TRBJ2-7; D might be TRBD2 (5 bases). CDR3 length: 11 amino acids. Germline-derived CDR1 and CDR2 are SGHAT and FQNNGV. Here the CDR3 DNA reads TGTGCCAGCAGCTCACGGACTGTAATACACTTC. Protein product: CASSSRTVIHF.

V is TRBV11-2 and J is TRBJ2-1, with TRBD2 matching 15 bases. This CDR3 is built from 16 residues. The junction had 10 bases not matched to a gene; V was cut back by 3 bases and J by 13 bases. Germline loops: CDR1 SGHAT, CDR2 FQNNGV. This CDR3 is CASSLAGTSGGPPQFF. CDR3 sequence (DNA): TGTGCCAGCAGCTTGGCCGGGACTAGCGGGGGGCCGCCCCAGTTCTTC.

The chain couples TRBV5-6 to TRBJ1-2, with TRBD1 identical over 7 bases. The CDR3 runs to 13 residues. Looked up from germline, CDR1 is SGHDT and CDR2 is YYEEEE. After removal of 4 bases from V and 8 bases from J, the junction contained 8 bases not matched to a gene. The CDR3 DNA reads TGTGCCAGCAGCCTTGGACAGGTGAACGGCTACACCTTC. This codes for CASSLGQVNGYTF.

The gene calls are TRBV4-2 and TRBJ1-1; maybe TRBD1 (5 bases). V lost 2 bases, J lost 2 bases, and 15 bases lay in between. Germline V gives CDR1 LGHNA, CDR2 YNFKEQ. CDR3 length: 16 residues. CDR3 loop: CASSQSGRGINTEAFF. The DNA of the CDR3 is TGTGCCAGCAGCCAATCCGGGCGGGGGATCAACACTGAAGCTTTCTTT.

CDR3 nucleotides: TGTGCCAGCATCTCGGGCAATCAGCCCCAGCATTTT. Protein sequence: CASISGNQPQHF. The genes are TRBV28 and TRBJ1-5; unclear D gene. The CDR3 consists of 12 residues. With 7 bases removed from V and 2 bases from J, the gap between germline ends came to 6 bases. In germline, CDR1 is MDHEN, CDR2 SYDVKM.

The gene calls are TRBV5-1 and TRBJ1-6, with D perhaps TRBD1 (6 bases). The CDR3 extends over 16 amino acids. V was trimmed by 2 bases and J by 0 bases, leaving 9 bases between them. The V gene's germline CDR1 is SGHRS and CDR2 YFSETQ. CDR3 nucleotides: TGCGCCAGCAGCTTAACAGGGAGCTCCTATAATTCACCCCTCCACTTT. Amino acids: CASSLTGSSYNSPLHF.

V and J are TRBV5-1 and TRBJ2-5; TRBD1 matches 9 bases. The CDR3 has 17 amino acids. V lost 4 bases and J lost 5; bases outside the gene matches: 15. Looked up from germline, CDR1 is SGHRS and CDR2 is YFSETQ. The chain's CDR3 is CASSRAPGTGSFETQYF. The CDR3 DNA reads TGCGCCAGCAGCCGGGCCCCCGGGACAGGGAGCTTCGAGACCCAGTACTTC.

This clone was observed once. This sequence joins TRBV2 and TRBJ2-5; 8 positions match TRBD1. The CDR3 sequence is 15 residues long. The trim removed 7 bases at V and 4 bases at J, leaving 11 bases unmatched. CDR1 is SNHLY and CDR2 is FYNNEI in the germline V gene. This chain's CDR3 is CASKDTPGGGETQYF. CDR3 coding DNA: TGTGCCAGCAAAGATACTCCAGGGGGCGGAGAGACCCAGTACTTC.

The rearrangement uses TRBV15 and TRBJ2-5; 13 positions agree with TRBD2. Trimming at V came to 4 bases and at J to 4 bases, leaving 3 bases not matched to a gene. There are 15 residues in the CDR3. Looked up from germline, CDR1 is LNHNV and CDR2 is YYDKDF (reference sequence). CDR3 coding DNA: TGTGCCACCAGCATTCGGACTAGCGGGAGAGAGACCCAGTACTTC. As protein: CATSIRTSGRETQYF.

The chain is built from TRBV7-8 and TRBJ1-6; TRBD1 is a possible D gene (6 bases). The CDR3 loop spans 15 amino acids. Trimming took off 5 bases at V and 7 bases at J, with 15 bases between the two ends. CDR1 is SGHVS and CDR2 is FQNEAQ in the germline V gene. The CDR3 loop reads CASSTGQTYNSPLHF. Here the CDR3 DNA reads TGTGCCAGCAGCACCGGACAGACTTACAATTCACCCCTCCACTTT.

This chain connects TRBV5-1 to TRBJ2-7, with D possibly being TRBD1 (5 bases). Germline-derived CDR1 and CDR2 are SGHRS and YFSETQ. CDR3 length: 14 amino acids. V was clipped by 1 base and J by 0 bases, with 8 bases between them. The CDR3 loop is CASSLTGNSYEQYF. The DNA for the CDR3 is TGCGCCAGCAGCTTGACAGGTAACTCCTACGAGCAGTACTTC. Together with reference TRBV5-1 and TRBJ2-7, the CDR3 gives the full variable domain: KAGVTQTPRYLIKTRGQQVTLSCSPISGHRSVSWYQQTPGQGLQFLFEYFSETQRNKGNFPGRFSGRQFSNSRSEMNVSTLELGDSALYLCASSLTGNSYEQYFGPGTRLTVT.

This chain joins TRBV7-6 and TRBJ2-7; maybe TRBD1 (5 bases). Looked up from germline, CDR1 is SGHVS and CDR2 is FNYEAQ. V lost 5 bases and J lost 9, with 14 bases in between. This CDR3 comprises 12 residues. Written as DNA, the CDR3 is TGTGCCAGCAGCCCCCCTGGGGCGAGGCAGTACTTC. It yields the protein CASSPPGARQYF.

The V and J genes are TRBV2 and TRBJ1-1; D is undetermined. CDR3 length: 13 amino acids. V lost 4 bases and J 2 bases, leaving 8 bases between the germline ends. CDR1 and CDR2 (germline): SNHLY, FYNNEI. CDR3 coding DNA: TGTGCCAGCAGTGGAGGCAGAAACACTGAAGCTTTCTTT. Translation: CASSGGRNTEAFF.